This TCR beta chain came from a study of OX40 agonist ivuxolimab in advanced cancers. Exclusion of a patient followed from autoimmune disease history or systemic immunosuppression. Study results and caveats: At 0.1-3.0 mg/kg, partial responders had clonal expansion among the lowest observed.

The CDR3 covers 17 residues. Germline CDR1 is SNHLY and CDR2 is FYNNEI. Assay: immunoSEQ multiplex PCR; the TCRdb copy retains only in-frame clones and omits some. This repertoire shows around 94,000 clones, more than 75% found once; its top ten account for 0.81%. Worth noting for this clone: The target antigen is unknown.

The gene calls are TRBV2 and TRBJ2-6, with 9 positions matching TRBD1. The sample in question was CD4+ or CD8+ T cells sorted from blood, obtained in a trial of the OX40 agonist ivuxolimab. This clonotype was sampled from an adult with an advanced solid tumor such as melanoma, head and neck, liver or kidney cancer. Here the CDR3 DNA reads TGTGGGCGCTCAGGGACAGGGATATTATCTGGGGCCAACGTCCTGACTTTC. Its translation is CGRSGTGILSGANVLTF.